The rows below give T cell receptor beta chains drawn from one sample of a study of blood T cell repertoires in COVID-19. Data came from immunoSEQ multiplex PCR; TCRdb stores just in-frame clones and leaves some out. The sample has 160,000 or so clones, roughly 87% seen once; the top ten hold roughly 3.9%. Sequenced sample: peripheral blood. The receptors here all came from a woman aged 60-75 years who had recovered from COVID-19. Both conserved end residues are part of each CDR3. A D gene is named only where the DNA matches it firmly. Size values are once, few and many counts, or a class for expanded clones, and some rows have none.

V gene: TRBV4-1
D gene: TRBD2
clone size: NA
J gene: TRBJ2-7
CDR3 DNA: TGCGCCAGCAGCCAGGCCCTAGCGGGGTTTTCCTACGAGCAGTACTTC
CDR3 protein: CASSQALAGFSYEQYF

V gene: TRBV3-1/TRBV3-2
D gene: NA
clone size: NA
J gene: TRBJ1-2
CDR3 DNA: TGTGCCAGCAGCCAGGGGGGGAAAGGTGGCTACACCTTC
CDR3 protein: CASSQGGKGGYTF

V gene: TRBV7-3
D gene: NA
clone size: NA
J gene: TRBJ2-2
CDR3 DNA: TGTGCCAGCAGCTTCTCTGAAGCTACCGGGGAGCTGTTTTTT
CDR3 protein: CASSFSEATGELFF

V gene: TRBV7-9
D gene: TRBD2
clone size: NA
J gene: TRBJ2-3
CDR3 DNA: TGTGCCAGCAGGCCAACCGGGACTAGCGGTGGGAATACGCAGTATTTT
CDR3 protein: CASRPTGTSGGNTQYF

V gene: TRBV27
D gene: NA
clone size: NA
J gene: TRBJ2-7
CDR3 DNA: TGTGCCAGCAGTTTTATCCGGGGCGAGCAGTACTTC
CDR3 protein: CASSFIRGEQYF

V gene: TRBV5-4
D gene: NA
clone size: few
J gene: TRBJ2-5
CDR3 DNA: TGTGCCAGCAGCTTCCAGGGGTCAGAGACCCAGTACTTC
CDR3 protein: CASSFQGSETQYF

V gene: TRBV10-3
D gene: NA
clone size: NA
J gene: TRBJ1-2
CDR3 DNA: TGTGCCATCAGTGACCCTGACAGAAACTATGGCTACACCTTC
CDR3 protein: CAISDPDRNYGYTF

V gene: TRBV5-4
D gene: NA
clone size: NA
J gene: TRBJ1-1
CDR3 DNA: TGTGCCAGCAGCCCGGGACAGAACACTGAAGCTTTCTTT
CDR3 protein: CASSPGQNTEAFF

V gene: TRBV5-4
D gene: TRBD1
clone size: few
J gene: TRBJ1-1
CDR3 DNA: TGTGCCAGCAGCTTACAGGGGAAGAACACTGAAGCTTTCTTT
CDR3 protein: CASSLQGKNTEAFF

V gene: TRBV2
D gene: NA
clone size: NA
J gene: TRBJ1-5
CDR3 DNA: TGTGCCAGCAGTATTAATCAGGGAGGATACAATCAGCCCCAGCATTTT
CDR3 protein: CASSINQGGYNQPQHF

V gene: TRBV29-1
D gene: TRBD1
clone size: NA
J gene: TRBJ1-1
CDR3 DNA: TGCAGCGTTCGACAGGGGGACAACACTGAAGCTTTCTTT
CDR3 protein: CSVRQGDNTEAFF

V gene: TRBV4-1
D gene: NA
clone size: NA
J gene: TRBJ2-3
CDR3 DNA: TGCGCCAGCAGCCAAGATGTTTCGGGGGTCGGCACAGATACGCAGTATTTT
CDR3 protein: CASSQDVSGVGTDTQYF

V gene: TRBV27
D gene: TRBD1
clone size: NA
J gene: TRBJ1-2
CDR3 DNA: TGTGCCAGCAATCCCGCAGGGGGCGGTGCATTCTATGGCTACACCTTC
CDR3 protein: CASNPAGGGAFYGYTF

V gene: TRBV5-1
D gene: NA
clone size: NA
J gene: TRBJ2-3
CDR3 DNA: TGCGCCAGCAGCAAAACCGAGGCCCCCAGCACAGATACGCAGTATTTT
CDR3 protein: CASSKTEAPSTDTQYF

V gene: TRBV9
D gene: NA
clone size: NA
J gene: TRBJ2-1
CDR3 DNA: TGTGCCAGCAGCAATCCCAGAACAGGGTTGAGGGGCAATGAGCAGTTCTTC
CDR3 protein: CASSNPRTGLRGNEQFF

V gene: TRBV28
D gene: NA
clone size: NA
J gene: TRBJ1-1
CDR3 DNA: TGTGCCAGCAGTTTCCGGGGGAGAGCTGAAGCTTTCTTT
CDR3 protein: CASSFRGRAEAFF

V gene: TRBV12-5
D gene: TRBD1
clone size: NA
J gene: TRBJ1-2
CDR3 DNA: TGTGCTAGTGGTTCCAGGGGGAACTATGGCTACACCTTC
CDR3 protein: CASGSRGNYGYTF

V gene: TRBV12-3/TRBV12-4
D gene: NA
clone size: NA
J gene: TRBJ2-7
CDR3 DNA: TGTGCCAGCAGTTTGGGGGGTAACGAGCAGTACTTC
CDR3 protein: CASSLGGNEQYF

V gene: TRBV5-4
D gene: NA
clone size: once
J gene: TRBJ2-5
CDR3 DNA: TGTGCCAGCAGCTTGCGGTGGGGGGGCCAGGAGACCCAGTACTTC
CDR3 protein: CASSLRWGGQETQYF

V gene: TRBV7-3
D gene: NA
clone size: NA
J gene: TRBJ2-5
CDR3 DNA: TGTGCCAGCAGCTTAAGAGGCCTCGCGGGGGCCCAACAAGAGACCCAGTACTTC
CDR3 protein: CASSLRGLAGAQQETQYF

V gene: TRBV4-3
D gene: NA
clone size: NA
J gene: TRBJ2-2
CDR3 DNA: TGCGCCAGCAGCCGGCCGAACACCGGGGAGCTGTTTTTT
CDR3 protein: CASSRPNTGELFF

V gene: TRBV27
D gene: TRBD1
clone size: NA
J gene: TRBJ2-7
CDR3 DNA: TGTGCCAGCAGTCGACAGGGTGGGGGCTCCTACGAGCAGTACTTC
CDR3 protein: CASSRQGGGSYEQYF

V gene: TRBV24-1
D gene: TRBD1
clone size: NA
J gene: TRBJ1-4
CDR3 DNA: TGTGCCACCAGTGACCGGGGACAGGGGCACGTCGTGCCTAATGAAAAACTGTTTTTT
CDR3 protein: CATSDRGQGHVVPNEKLFF

V gene: TRBV4-1
D gene: TRBD2
clone size: NA
J gene: TRBJ2-1
CDR3 DNA: TGCGCCAGCAGGTCGACTAGCGGGGGGAGTTACAATGAGCAGTTCTTC
CDR3 protein: CASRSTSGGSYNEQFF

V gene: TRBV3-1/TRBV3-2
D gene: TRBD1
clone size: NA
J gene: TRBJ1-2
CDR3 DNA: TGTGCCAGCAGCTCCCGGGACAGGGCTGGCTACACCTTC
CDR3 protein: CASSSRDRAGYTF